The 2 T cell receptor beta chains below all came from one sample that was sequenced in a study of read filtering for tumor transcriptome and immune sequencing. From around 0.4 ug of RNA, a library with molecular barcoded alpha/delta and beta/gamma adaptors was made. TCRdb reprocessed the reads with MiXCR, giving one entry per CDR3 protein. The profile shows about 38,000 distinct CDR3 sequences, roughly 13% of them singletons. The specimen sequenced was a population of CD138-negative cells sorted from bone marrow. The receptors stem from a donor at least 40 years old with multiple myeloma.

A word on this clonotype: Possible read error: a much larger clone is one base away. The final CDR3 position lacks the conserved phenylalanine or tryptophan, pointing to a likely read error. CDR3 in amino acids: CATTPDRTTGGELFS. CDR3 nucleotide sequence: TGTGCCACCACCCCGGACAGAACTACGGGCGGGGAGCTGTTTTCT. The chain has TRBV10-3 and TRBJ2-2; D is perhaps TRBD1 (6 bases). Germline values: CDR1 ENHRY, CDR2 SYGVKD. The CDR3 runs to 15 residues. The V end was cut by 10 bases, the J end by 7 bases, with 22 bases between.

V usage is TRBV5-4 and J usage is TRBJ2-3, with 10 bases aligning to TRBD2. This CDR3 is 14 amino acids long. V lost 0 bases to trimming and J lost 8 bases; unmatched junction nucleotides: 3. Per germline, CDR1 SGHNT and CDR2 YYREEE (reference sequence). Here the CDR3 reads CASSLAVAGGTQYF. CDR3 coding DNA: TGTGCCAGCAGCTTGGCGGTAGCGGGGGGTACGCAGTATTTT.